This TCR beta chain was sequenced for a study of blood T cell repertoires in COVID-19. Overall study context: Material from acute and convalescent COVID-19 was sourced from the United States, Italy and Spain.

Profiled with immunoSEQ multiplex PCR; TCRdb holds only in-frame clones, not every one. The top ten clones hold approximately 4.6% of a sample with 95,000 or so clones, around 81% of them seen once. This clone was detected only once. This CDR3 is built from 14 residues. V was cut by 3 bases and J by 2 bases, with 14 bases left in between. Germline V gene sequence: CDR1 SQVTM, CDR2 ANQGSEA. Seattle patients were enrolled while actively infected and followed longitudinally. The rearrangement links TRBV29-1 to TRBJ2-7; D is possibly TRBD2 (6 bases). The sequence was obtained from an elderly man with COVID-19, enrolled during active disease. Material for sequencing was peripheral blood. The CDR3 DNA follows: TGCAGCGTTGAGGTTTCGCGGGGTACCTACGAGCAGTACTTC. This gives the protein CSVEVSRGTYEQYF.